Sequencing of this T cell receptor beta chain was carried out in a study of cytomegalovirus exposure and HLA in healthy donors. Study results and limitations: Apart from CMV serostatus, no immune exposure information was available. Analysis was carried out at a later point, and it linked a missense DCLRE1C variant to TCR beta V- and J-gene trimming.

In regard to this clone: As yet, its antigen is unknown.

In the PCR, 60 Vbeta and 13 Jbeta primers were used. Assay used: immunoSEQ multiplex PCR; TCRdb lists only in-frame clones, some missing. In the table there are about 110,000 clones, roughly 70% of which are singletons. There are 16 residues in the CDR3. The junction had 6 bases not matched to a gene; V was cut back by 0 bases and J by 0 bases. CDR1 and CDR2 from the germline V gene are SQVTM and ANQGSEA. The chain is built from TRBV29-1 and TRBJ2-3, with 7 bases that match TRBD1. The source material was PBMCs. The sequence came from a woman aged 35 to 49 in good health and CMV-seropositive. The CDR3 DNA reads TGCAGCGTTGAAGATGTTAAGGGGGCCAGCACAGATACGCAGTATTTT. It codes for CSVEDVKGASTDTQYF.